This T cell receptor (beta chain) derives from a study of T cell responses to AZD1222 COVID-19 vaccine. Study at large: Doses given second, at about 4 or about 12 weeks, were pooled. Points from the study as a whole: Once two AZD1222 doses were given, Spike-specific TCR breadth and depth went up. Regions left unmutated in variants are reportedly the target of nearly half of spike-specific TCRs. Spike was spanned by vaccine-associated CD4 TCRs, with dominance at 160-218 and 743-854.

Generated by immunoSEQ multiplex PCR, the TCRdb table keeps only in-frame clones and is missing some. The sample has about 130,000 clones, approximately 94% seen once. Note on this clone: The target antigen is unknown.

The CDR3 has 14 amino acids. Germline CDR1 MNHEY, CDR2 SVGAGI. V lost 6 bases and J lost 3; bases outside the gene matches: 4. The chain recombines TRBV6-5 with TRBJ1-5; TRBD1 agrees at 8 bases. This TCR came from an adult in good health. Sequencing was performed on peripheral blood, taken on day 0 of AZD1222 vaccination. CDR3 in DNA: TGTGCCAGCAGCTTCAGGGGGCCCAATCAGCCCCAGCATTTT. It is translated as CASSFRGPNQPQHF.